These T cell receptor beta chains were read from a single sample in a study of T cell responses to AZD1222 COVID-19 vaccine. The assay was immunoSEQ multiplex PCR, and TCRdb's table has in-frame clones only and misses some. The sample comprises more than 140,000 clones, about 90% of which are singletons, and about 5% rests with the top ten. The sample here was peripheral blood, taken on day 0 of AZD1222 vaccination. These receptors all come from an adult in good health. Both conserved end residues are part of each CDR3. A D gene is named only where the DNA matches it firmly. Size is stated for part of the rows, as once, few or many counts, or as a class when the clone is expanded.

V gene,clone size,J gene,D gene,CDR3 protein,CDR3 DNA
TRBV28,.,TRBJ1-4,TRBD1,CASSLPGTASNEKLFF,TGTGCCAGCAGTTTACCAGGGACAGCAAGTAATGAAAAACTGTTTTTT
TRBV6-2/TRBV6-3,.,TRBJ2-6,.,CASSYSGSGANVLTF,TGTGCCAGCAGTTACAGTGGGTCTGGGGCCAACGTCCTGACTTTC
TRBV28,.,TRBJ1-1,.,CASTENTEAFF,TGTGCCAGCACGGAGAACACTGAAGCTTTCTTT
TRBV9,.,TRBJ2-5,TRBD1,CASSLTGGPETQYF,TGTGCCAGCAGCTTAACAGGGGGCCCGGAGACCCAGTACTTC
TRBV29-1,.,TRBJ2-7,TRBD1,CSVGDSPYEQYF,TGCAGCGTTGGGGACAGCCCCTACGAGCAGTACTTC
TRBV28,.,TRBJ1-1,.,CASSKQGENTEAFF,TGTGCCAGCTCTAAACAGGGAGAGAACACTGAAGCTTTCTTT
TRBV11-2,once,TRBJ1-6,.,CASSSGVGPRNNSPLHF,TGTGCCAGCAGCTCGGGTGTCGGGCCTCGGAATAATTCACCCCTCCACTTT
TRBV27,.,TRBJ2-1,.,CASSPIHRSAYNEQFF,TGTGCCAGCAGTCCCATTCACAGGAGTGCCTACAATGAGCAGTTCTTC
TRBV19,.,TRBJ1-1,.,CASSMRRLNTEAFF,TGTGCCAGTAGTATGCGGAGACTGAACACTGAAGCTTTCTTT
TRBV11-2,.,TRBJ2-3,TRBD2,CASSLRTSGKTSTDTQYF,TGTGCCAGCAGCCTGCGGACTAGCGGGAAGACTAGCACAGATACGCAGTATTTT
TRBV5-1,few,TRBJ2-3,.,CASRPEVADTQYF,TGCGCCAGCAGGCCCGAGGTAGCAGATACGCAGTATTTT
TRBV9,.,TRBJ1-4,TRBD1,CASSAGPPGQGGKLFF,TGTGCCAGCAGCGCCGGGCCCCCCGGACAGGGTGGAAAACTGTTTTTT
TRBV28,.,TRBJ2-7,.,CASSPGHFYEQYF,TGTGCCAGCAGTCCGGGACATTTCTACGAGCAGTACTTC
TRBV3-1/TRBV3-2,.,TRBJ1-5,.,CASSQDPLRGQPQHF,TGTGCCAGCAGCCAAGATCCTCTACGTGGCCAGCCCCAGCATTTT
TRBV7-6,.,TRBJ2-5,TRBD1,CASSLVRDRQETQYF,TGTGCCAGCAGCTTAGTTCGGGACAGACAAGAGACCCAGTACTTC
TRBV10-1,.,TRBJ2-7,TRBD2,CASSDSGTSGKLGEQYF,TGCGCCAGCAGTGATTCCGGGACTAGCGGGAAACTAGGGGAGCAGTACTTC